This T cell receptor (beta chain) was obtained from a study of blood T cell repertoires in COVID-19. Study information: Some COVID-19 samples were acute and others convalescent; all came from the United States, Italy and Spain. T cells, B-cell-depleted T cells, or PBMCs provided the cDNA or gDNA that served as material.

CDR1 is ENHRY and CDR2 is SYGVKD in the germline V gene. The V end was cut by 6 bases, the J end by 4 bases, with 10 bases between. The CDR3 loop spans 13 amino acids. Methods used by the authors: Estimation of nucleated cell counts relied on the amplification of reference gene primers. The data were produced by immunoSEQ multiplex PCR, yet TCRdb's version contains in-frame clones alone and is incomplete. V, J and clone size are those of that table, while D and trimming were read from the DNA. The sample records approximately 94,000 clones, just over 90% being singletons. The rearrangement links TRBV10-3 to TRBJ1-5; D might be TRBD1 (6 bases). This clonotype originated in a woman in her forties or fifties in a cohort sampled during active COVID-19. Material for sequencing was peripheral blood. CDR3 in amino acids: CAISSQGNQPQHF. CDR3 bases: TGTGCCATCAGCTCACAGGGAAATCAGCCCCAGCATTTT.